A selection of T cell receptor beta chains follows, all from one sample in a study of regulatory and conventional T cells in RAG deficiency. Clones were read by immunoSEQ multiplex PCR, and TCRdb kept only the in-frame ones, dropping some. The sample consists of around 33,000 clones, about 87% of them appearing once. Separately, the same data were catalogued under a study of regulatory T cells.

Input material: CD8+ T cells sorted from blood. These receptors originate from a human donor in good health. Both conserved end residues are part of each CDR3. D genes are given only for firm matches. Clone size is given for some rows only: seen once, a few or many times, or a class if the clone is expanded.

D,size,V,J,CDR3,DNA
NA,NA,TRBV7-8,TRBJ2-1,CASSLSGRGNEQFF,TGTGCCAGCAGCTTATCGGGGCGGGGCAATGAGCAGTTCTTC
NA,NA,TRBV5-4,TRBJ2-5,CASSLGERGAEETQYF,TGTGCCAGCAGCTTGGGTGAGAGGGGTGCGGAAGAGACCCAGTACTTC
NA,NA,TRBV19,TRBJ1-1,CASSTTGGIATEAFF,TGTGCCAGTAGTACGACGGGGGGAATTGCCACTGAAGCTTTCTTT
NA,NA,TRBV2,TRBJ2-2,CASSDRGRDTGELFF,TGTGCCAGCAGTGACCGGGGTCGCGACACCGGGGAGCTGTTTTTT
NA,NA,TRBV28,TRBJ1-3,CASSLGSYPPRNTIYF,TGTGCCAGCAGCCTGGGATCTTACCCTCCGAGGAACACCATATATTTT
NA,NA,TRBV4-2,TRBJ1-2,CASSQVLSTENYGYTF,TGTGCCAGCAGCCAAGTCCTTTCGACAGAGAACTATGGCTACACCTTC
TRBD1,NA,TRBV19,TRBJ2-2,CASSWDRGHIGELFF,TGTGCCAGTAGTTGGGACAGGGGGCATATCGGGGAGCTGTTTTTT
TRBD1,NA,TRBV7-9,TRBJ2-7,CASSPPGTVSYEQYF,TGTGCCAGCAGCCCACCCGGGACAGTCTCCTACGAGCAGTACTTC
NA,once,TRBV28,TRBJ1-5,CASSFSGWTNQPQHF,TGTGCCAGCAGTTTCTCAGGGTGGACCAATCAGCCCCAGCATTTT
NA,NA,TRBV30,TRBJ1-2,CAWSDGANYGYTF,TGTGCCTGGAGTGACGGAGCTAACTATGGCTACACCTTC
NA,NA,TRBV9,TRBJ2-3,CASSVVDKGPSTDTQYF,TGTGCCAGCAGCGTAGTTGATAAGGGCCCTAGCACAGATACGCAGTATTTT
NA,NA,TRBV7-8,TRBJ1-3,CASSLDGSSGNTIYF,TGTGCCAGCAGCTTAGACGGGAGCTCTGGAAACACCATATATTTT
NA,NA,TRBV10-1,TRBJ2-7,CASSGDRYEQYF,TGCGCCAGCAGTGGAGACAGATACGAGCAGTACTTC
NA,NA,TRBV6-1,TRBJ2-7,CASRSGKPPYEQYF,TGTGCCAGCAGATCAGGGAAGCCTCCCTACGAGCAGTACTTC
TRBD1,NA,TRBV10-3,TRBJ2-7,CAIGRPGQGSEQYF,TGTGCCATCGGCCGTCCGGGACAGGGCAGCGAGCAGTACTTC
NA,NA,TRBV15,TRBJ2-5,CATSRALGQGQETQYF,TGTGCCACCAGCAGAGCACTCGGGCAAGGTCAAGAGACCCAGTACTTC